The clone carrying this TCR beta chain was detected a few times. It was with 60 Vbeta and 13 Jbeta primers that the PCR ran. Method: immunoSEQ multiplex PCR; TCRdb's copy keeps in-frame clones and lacks some. Here the sample spans approximately 100,000 clones, more than 75% being singletons. The sample belongs to a study of cytomegalovirus exposure and HLA in healthy donors. CDR1 is MRHNA and CDR2 is SNTAGT in the germline V gene. V lost 4 bases, J lost 9 bases, and 10 bases stayed unmatched. CDR3 length: 15 amino acids. The sequencing input was PBMCs. The TCR was taken from a woman aged 45-59 years in good health and CMV-seropositive. The chain links TRBV6-4 to TRBJ1-3; 9 bases are a match to TRBD1. The CDR3 spells CASSVTSGTGSTIYF. CDR3 DNA: TGTGCCAGCAGTGTCACCTCCGGGACAGGGAGCACCATATATTTT.